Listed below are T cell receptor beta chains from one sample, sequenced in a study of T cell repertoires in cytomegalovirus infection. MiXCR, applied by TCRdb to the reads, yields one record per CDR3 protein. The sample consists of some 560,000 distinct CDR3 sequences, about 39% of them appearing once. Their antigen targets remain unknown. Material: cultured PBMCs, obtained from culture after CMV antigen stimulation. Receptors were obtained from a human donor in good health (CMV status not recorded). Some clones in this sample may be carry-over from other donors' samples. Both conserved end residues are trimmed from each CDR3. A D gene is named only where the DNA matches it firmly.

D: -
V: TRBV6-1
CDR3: ASSEFATNEKLF

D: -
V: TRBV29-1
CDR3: SVEDGWAPETQY

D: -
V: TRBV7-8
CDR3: ASSLEGSYNEQF

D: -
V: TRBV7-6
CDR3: ASRGLTPTDTQY

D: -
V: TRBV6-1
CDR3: AVRQTGYIHGYT

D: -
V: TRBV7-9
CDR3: ASSFRPDTQY

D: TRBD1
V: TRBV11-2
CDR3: ASSLARQGAGY

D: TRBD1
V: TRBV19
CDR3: ASTGTASNQPQH

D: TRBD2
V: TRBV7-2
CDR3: ATMGRLAGSPSTDTQY

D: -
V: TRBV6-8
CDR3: ASRKGGAETQY

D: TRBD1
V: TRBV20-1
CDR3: SARDYLTGTGDTEAF

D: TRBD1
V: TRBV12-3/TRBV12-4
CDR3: ASIPGQGRGEQF

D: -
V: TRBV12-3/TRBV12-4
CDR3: ASGLTPLTDTQY

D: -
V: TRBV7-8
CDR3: ASSLGRGQTEAF

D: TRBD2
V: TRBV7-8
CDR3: ASTAGGPGETQY

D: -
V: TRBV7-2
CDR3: AGSPSPRIFSGDSNQPQH

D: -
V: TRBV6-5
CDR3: ASSYGDPSSYEQY

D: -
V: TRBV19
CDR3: ASSILPGQKYGYT

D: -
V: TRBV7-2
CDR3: ASHVRSSYNSPLH

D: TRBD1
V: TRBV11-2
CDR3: ASSSTGGSETQY